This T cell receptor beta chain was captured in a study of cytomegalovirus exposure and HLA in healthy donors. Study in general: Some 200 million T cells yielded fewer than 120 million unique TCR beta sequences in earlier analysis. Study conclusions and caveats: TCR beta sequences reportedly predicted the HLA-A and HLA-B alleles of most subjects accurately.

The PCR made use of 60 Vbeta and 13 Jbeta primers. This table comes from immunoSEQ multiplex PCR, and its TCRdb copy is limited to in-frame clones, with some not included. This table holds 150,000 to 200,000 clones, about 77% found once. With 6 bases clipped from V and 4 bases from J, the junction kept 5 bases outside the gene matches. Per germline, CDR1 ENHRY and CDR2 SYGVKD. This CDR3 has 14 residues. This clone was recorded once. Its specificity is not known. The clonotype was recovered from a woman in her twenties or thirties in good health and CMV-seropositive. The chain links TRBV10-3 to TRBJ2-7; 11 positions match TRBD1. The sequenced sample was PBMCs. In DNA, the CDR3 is TGTGCCATCAGACCGGGACAGGGGGTGTACGAGCAGTACTTC. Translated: CAIRPGQGVYEQYF.